Shown below are 10 T cell receptor beta chains from a single sample sequenced in a study of cytomegalovirus exposure and HLA in healthy donors. The PCR contained 60 Vbeta and 13 Jbeta primers. Method: immunoSEQ multiplex PCR; TCRdb's copy keeps in-frame clones and lacks some. The sample includes around 130,000 clones, about 66% of them seen just once. The sequencing input was PBMCs. The receptors shown here come from a male donor in good health and CMV-seronegative.

This clone has just a few counts. The chain uses TRBV9 and TRBJ1-1; 9 bases match TRBD1. Per germline, CDR1 SGDLS and CDR2 YYNGEE. Trimming removed 3 bases from V and 3 bases from J; junction bases left unmatched: 6. CDR3 length: 15 amino acids. The CDR3 bases are TGTGCCAGCAGCGGACAACAGGGGGCGCACACTGAAGCTTTCTTT. Its protein product is CASSGQQGAHTEAFF.

This clone was seen only once. The rearrangement uses TRBV6-6 and TRBJ2-1; a weak D match, TRBD1 (5 bases). V lost 2 bases and J lost 3, with 8 bases in between. Germline V CDR1 and CDR2: MNHNY, SVGAGI (reference sequence). This CDR3 is 14 amino acids long. The CDR3 spells CASSYATVYNEQFF. The CDR3 DNA reads as TGTGCCAGCAGTTACGCGACAGTCTACAATGAGCAGTTCTTC.

The chain employs TRBV28 and TRBJ1-2, with TRBD1 identical over 7 bases. Germline CDR1 and CDR2: MDHEN and SYDVKM. CDR3 size: 14 residues. V shed 6 bases, J shed 3 bases, and the junction held 7 bases outside the gene matches. CDR3 sequence (DNA): TGTGCCAGCAGCAGACAGGGTCTATACTATGGCTACACCTTC. It yields the protein CASSRQGLYYGYTF.

The gene calls are TRBV4-1 and TRBJ2-2; weak D call: TRBD1 (6 bases). The CDR3 is made up of 17 amino acids. V lost 0 bases, J lost 3 bases, and 14 bases lay in between. Germline values: CDR1 MGHRA, CDR2 YSYEKL. CDR3: CASSQDSRQGYTGELFF. CDR3 nucleotides: TGCGCCAGCAGCCAAGATTCCCGGCAGGGGTACACCGGGGAGCTGTTTTTT.

The rearrangement joins TRBV28 to TRBJ2-7; no clear D. The CDR3 contains 15 residues. CDR1 MDHEN and CDR2 SYDVKM come from the germline V gene. Between the trimmed V and J ends, which lost 5 bases and 1 base, there was a span of 15 bases. The CDR3 region is CASSTLGSLSYEQYF. Written as DNA, the CDR3 is TGTGCCAGCAGTACGCTCGGGTCTCTTTCCTACGAGCAGTACTTC.

The chain recombines TRBV9 with TRBJ2-7; 8 bases line up with TRBD2. The V gene's germline CDR1 is SGDLS and CDR2 YYNGEE. Germline trimming cut 4 bases from V and 7 bases from J; bases unmatched to any gene: 19. The CDR3 totals 17 residues. In DNA form, the CDR3 reads TGTGCCAGCAGCCCCTCATGGAACGGGGGGGCCCGGAGGGAGCAGTACTTC. The encoded protein is CASSPSWNGGARREQYF.

This clone has just a few counts. This sequence joins TRBV19 and TRBJ1-5, with TRBD1 identical over 8 bases. J gave up 0 bases and V 10 bases, and 11 bases lay outside the gene matches. This CDR3 spans 16 amino acids. Germline CDR1 is LNHDA and CDR2 is SQIVND (reference sequence). The CDR3 region has the DNA TGTGCCACCTCGGACAGGGCGGGAGTTAGCAATCAGCCCCAGCATTTT. This encodes CATSDRAGVSNQPQHF.

V gene TRBV9 combines with J gene TRBJ2-7; TRBD1 might be the D (7 bases). V dropped 4 bases and J dropped 3 bases, with 14 bases sitting between them. Germline V gene lookup returns CDR1 SGDLS and CDR2 YYNGEE. The CDR3 runs 14 residues. The CDR3 loop is CASSPGDRDYEQYF. In nucleotides, the CDR3 is TGTGCCAGCAGCCCGGGGGACAGAGACTACGAGCAGTACTTC. Full variable domain (remainder filled in from reference TRBV9 and TRBJ2-7): DSGVTQTPKHLITATGQRVTLRCSPRSGDLSVYWYQQSLDQGLQFLIQYYNGEERAKGNILERFSAQQFPDLHSELNLSSLELGDSALYFCASSPGDRDYEQYFGPGTRLTVT.

This sequence joins TRBV10-3 and TRBJ2-7; TRBD1 agrees at 7 bases. The CDR3 contains 14 residues. The trim removed 2 bases at V and 6 bases at J, leaving 7 bases unmatched. Germline V gene lookup returns CDR1 ENHRY and CDR2 SYGVKD. As DNA, the CDR3 is TGTGCCATCAGTGAGACAGGGGTTACTAGCGAGCAGTACTTC. Its protein product is CAISETGVTSEQYF.

This clone showed up just once. This sequence joins TRBV28 and TRBJ1-6; D may be TRBD1 (5 bases). This CDR3 is 17 amino acids long. V lost 7 bases, J lost 2 bases, and 18 bases lay in between. CDR1 is MDHEN and CDR2 is SYDVKM in the germline V gene. In DNA, the CDR3 is TGTGCCAGCACCCGAAGGCAGGGTAGAACCTATAATTCACCCCTCCACTTT. As protein: CASTRRQGRTYNSPLHF.